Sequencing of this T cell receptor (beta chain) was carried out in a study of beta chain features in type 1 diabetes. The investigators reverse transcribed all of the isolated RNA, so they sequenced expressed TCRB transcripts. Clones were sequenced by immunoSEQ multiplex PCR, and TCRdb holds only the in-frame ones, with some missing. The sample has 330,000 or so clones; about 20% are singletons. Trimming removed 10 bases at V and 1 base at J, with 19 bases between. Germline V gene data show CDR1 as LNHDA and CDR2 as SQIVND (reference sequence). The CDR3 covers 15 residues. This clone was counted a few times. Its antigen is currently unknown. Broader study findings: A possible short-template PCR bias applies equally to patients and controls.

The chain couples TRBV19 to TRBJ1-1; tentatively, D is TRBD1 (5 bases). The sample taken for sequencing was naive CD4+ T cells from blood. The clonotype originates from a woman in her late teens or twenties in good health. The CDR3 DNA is TGTGCCATCCGCCGCGGGGCGTCTAAGAACACTGAAGCTTTCTTT. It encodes CAIRRGASKNTEAFF.